This T cell receptor (beta chain) was recorded in a study of shared clonotypes between healthy human individuals. Findings and limits, study-wide: What naive subsets generally showed was a larger estimated richness than memory subsets showed. Rarefaction indicated that sorted-subset sequencing remained incomplete although depth was large.

Naive CD8 isolation took CD45RO-negative cells positively selected for CCR7 and excluded terminally differentiated effector memory CD45RA+ cells. Germline CDR1 is SQVTM and CDR2 is ANQGSEA. This CDR3 has 13 amino acids. V lost 5 bases and J 0 bases, leaving 7 bases between the germline ends. Note on this clone: Its target is unknown. Other DNA sequences in this sample translate to the same CDR3.

Assay used: immunoSEQ multiplex PCR; TCRdb lists only in-frame clones, some missing. The sample lists approximately 840,000 clones, around 96% occurring once. Material: naive CD8+ T cells sorted from blood. The chain carries TRBV29-1 and TRBJ2-2; D perhaps matches TRBD2 (5 bases). This TCR was recovered from a man aged 25 to 40 in good health. The CDR3 reads CSVLLANTGELFF. The CDR3 nucleotides are TGCAGCGTTTTACTAGCGAACACCGGGGAGCTGTTTTTT.